This is a list of T cell receptor beta chains from one sample in a study of PD-L1 blockade in urothelial cancer. TCRdb's table, derived via immunoSEQ multiplex PCR, lists solely in-frame clones and lacks some. Among more than 30,000 clones listed, roughly 84% were seen once. The sample was PBMCs, taken around atezolizumab (anti-PD-L1) treatment. The receptors derive from a man aged 60-69 years with urothelial cancer. Both conserved end residues are part of each CDR3. Fields, in order: J gene, V gene, clone size, D gene, CDR3 DNA, CDR3 protein. A D gene is named only where the DNA matches it firmly. Only some rows state a clone size, as once, few, many or a class for expanded clones.

J gene: TRBJ1-3; V gene: TRBV2; clone size: -; D gene: TRBD1; CDR3 DNA: TGTGCCAGCAGTGATAGCGAGGGACAGCGAAACACCATATATTTT; CDR3 protein: CASSDSEGQRNTIYF
J gene: TRBJ2-7; V gene: TRBV6-1; clone size: -; D gene: TRBD2; CDR3 DNA: TGTGCCAGCCCCTCGGGGGGGTCCTCCTACGAGCAGTACTTC; CDR3 protein: CASPSGGSSYEQYF
J gene: TRBJ1-6; V gene: TRBV14; clone size: -; D gene: TRBD1; CDR3 DNA: TGTGCCAGCAGCCCCACAGGGGTCCGGGGATCACCCCTCCACTTT; CDR3 protein: CASSPTGVRGSPLHF
J gene: TRBJ2-2; V gene: TRBV27; clone size: once; D gene: -; CDR3 DNA: TGTGCCAGTCGACAGCTGAACACCGGGGAGCTGTTTTTT; CDR3 protein: CASRQLNTGELFF
J gene: TRBJ2-1; V gene: TRBV13; clone size: -; D gene: TRBD2; CDR3 DNA: TGTGCCAGCAGCCCCAGAGGGCTAGGCGGGAGGGCCATGAATGAGCAGTTCTTC; CDR3 protein: CASSPRGLGGRAMNEQFF
J gene: TRBJ1-5; V gene: TRBV6-1; clone size: -; D gene: TRBD1; CDR3 DNA: TGTGCCAGCAGTGAGAGGGACAGGGGGATTAGCAATCAGCCCCAGCATTTT; CDR3 protein: CASSERDRGISNQPQHF
J gene: TRBJ2-2; V gene: TRBV5-1; clone size: -; D gene: TRBD1; CDR3 DNA: TGCGCCAGCAGCCAATTCAGGACAGGGAACACCGGGGAGCTGTTTTTT; CDR3 protein: CASSQFRTGNTGELFF
J gene: TRBJ2-7; V gene: TRBV18; clone size: -; D gene: TRBD1; CDR3 DNA: TGTGCCAGCTCACCAAGGGACAGGGCGTCCTACGAGCAGTACTTC; CDR3 protein: CASSPRDRASYEQYF
J gene: TRBJ2-1; V gene: TRBV2; clone size: -; D gene: -; CDR3 DNA: TGTGCCAGCACCAGGCAGGGTGGTAATTATGAGCAGTTCTTC; CDR3 protein: CASTRQGGNYEQFF
J gene: TRBJ2-2; V gene: TRBV5-1; clone size: -; D gene: TRBD1; CDR3 DNA: TGCGCCAGCAGCTCCGGGACAGGGGCCGGGGAGCTGTTTTTT; CDR3 protein: CASSSGTGAGELFF
J gene: TRBJ2-7; V gene: TRBV5-5; clone size: -; D gene: -; CDR3 DNA: TGTGCCAGCAGCCTGGAAGCCGGGAACTCCTACGAGCAGTACTTC; CDR3 protein: CASSLEAGNSYEQYF
J gene: TRBJ1-1; V gene: TRBV7-3; clone size: -; D gene: -; CDR3 DNA: TGTGCCAGCAGCTTAACGCCGGCGGCTGAAGCTTTCTTT; CDR3 protein: CASSLTPAAEAFF
J gene: TRBJ2-3; V gene: TRBV5-6; clone size: -; D gene: TRBD1; CDR3 DNA: TGTGCCAGCAGTTCCCGGGACAGGGGCCGGGATACGCAGTATTTT; CDR3 protein: CASSSRDRGRDTQYF
J gene: TRBJ2-3; V gene: TRBV20-1; clone size: -; D gene: TRBD1; CDR3 DNA: TGCAGTGTAGACAGGGCCGATACGCAGTATTTT; CDR3 protein: CSVDRADTQYF
J gene: TRBJ2-1; V gene: TRBV9; clone size: -; D gene: TRBD2; CDR3 DNA: TGTGCCAGCAGCGTAGTCGCCAGCGGGAGGGTTAATGAGCAGTTCTTC; CDR3 protein: CASSVVASGRVNEQFF
J gene: TRBJ2-1; V gene: TRBV27; clone size: -; D gene: TRBD2; CDR3 DNA: TGTGCCAGCAGTTTATCTAGCGGGAGCTACAATGAGCAGTTCTTC; CDR3 protein: CASSLSSGSYNEQFF
J gene: TRBJ1-1; V gene: TRBV4-2; clone size: once; D gene: -; CDR3 DNA: TGTGCCAGCAGCCAAGGCCCGCAGGGTCGAGACACTGAAGCTTTCTTT; CDR3 protein: CASSQGPQGRDTEAFF
J gene: TRBJ1-2; V gene: TRBV5-1; clone size: -; D gene: -; CDR3 DNA: TGCGCCAGCAGCTGGGACAAGAGCTATGGCTACACCTTC; CDR3 protein: CASSWDKSYGYTF
J gene: TRBJ1-5; V gene: TRBV18; clone size: -; D gene: -; CDR3 DNA: TGTGCCAGCTCACAGTCAGAAGATCAGCCCCAGCATTTT; CDR3 protein: CASSQSEDQPQHF
J gene: TRBJ1-2; V gene: TRBV29-1; clone size: -; D gene: -; CDR3 DNA: TGCAGCGTTGAAAAAACAGTGAATGTTGGCTACACCTTC; CDR3 protein: CSVEKTVNVGYTF
J gene: TRBJ1-1; V gene: TRBV6-6; clone size: few; D gene: -; CDR3 DNA: TGTGCCAGCAGTTCAGGAGGCTTGACTGAAGCTTTCTTT; CDR3 protein: CASSSGGLTEAFF
J gene: TRBJ2-3; V gene: TRBV7-9; clone size: -; D gene: -; CDR3 DNA: TGTGCCAGCAGCTTAAAAGGCAGGGGAGCAGATACGCAGTATTTT; CDR3 protein: CASSLKGRGADTQYF
J gene: TRBJ1-1; V gene: TRBV6-6; clone size: -; D gene: -; CDR3 DNA: TGTGCCAGCAGTATAGGCGGAATGAACACTGAAGCTTTCTTT; CDR3 protein: CASSIGGMNTEAFF
J gene: TRBJ1-3; V gene: TRBV7-7; clone size: -; D gene: -; CDR3 DNA: TGTGCTAGCAGCTTAAAGGCGGGAGACGCATCTGGAAACACCATATATTTT; CDR3 protein: CASSLKAGDASGNTIYF
J gene: TRBJ2-5; V gene: TRBV7-2; clone size: -; D gene: TRBD1; CDR3 DNA: TGTGCCAGCAGTCACAGGGGGGAGACCCAGTACTTC; CDR3 protein: CASSHRGETQYF
J gene: TRBJ2-1; V gene: TRBV6-1; clone size: -; D gene: -; CDR3 DNA: TGTGCCAGCAGTGAAGCGCGATTTTACACTATCAATGAGCAGTTCTTC; CDR3 protein: CASSEARFYTINEQFF
J gene: TRBJ2-3; V gene: TRBV5-1; clone size: -; D gene: -; CDR3 DNA: TGCGCCAGCAGCACGGGACTCCGCACAGATACGCAGTATTTT; CDR3 protein: CASSTGLRTDTQYF
J gene: TRBJ1-1; V gene: TRBV14; clone size: -; D gene: -; CDR3 DNA: TGTGCCAGCAGCCAAGTTTATAACAGGGTCTACACTGAAGCTTTCTTT; CDR3 protein: CASSQVYNRVYTEAFF
J gene: TRBJ1-5; V gene: TRBV7-9; clone size: few; D gene: -; CDR3 DNA: TGTGCCAGCAGCTTAGAAGGGGGTCAGCCCCAGCATTTT; CDR3 protein: CASSLEGGQPQHF
J gene: TRBJ1-2; V gene: TRBV18; clone size: -; D gene: -; CDR3 DNA: TGTGCCAGCTCAATCAACCGGGACACCCAGGGGTATGGCTACACCTTC; CDR3 protein: CASSINRDTQGYGYTF
J gene: TRBJ2-2; V gene: TRBV7-8; clone size: -; D gene: -; CDR3 DNA: TGTGCCAGCAGGGGGGGACAGATAACCGTGGGGGAGCTGTTTTTT; CDR3 protein: CASRGGQITVGELFF
J gene: TRBJ2-3; V gene: TRBV9; clone size: -; D gene: TRBD2; CDR3 DNA: TGTGCCAGCAGCGTGGAGACGGGGTTTAGCGGGAGCACAGATACGCAGTATTTT; CDR3 protein: CASSVETGFSGSTDTQYF
J gene: TRBJ2-3; V gene: TRBV5-1; clone size: -; D gene: -; CDR3 DNA: TGCGCCAGCAGCTTGGAAATAGGAGCCACAGATACGCAGTATTTT; CDR3 protein: CASSLEIGATDTQYF
J gene: TRBJ1-4; V gene: TRBV4-1; clone size: -; D gene: TRBD1; CDR3 DNA: TGCGCCAGCAGCCAAGAGGGCCGGGACAGGTTATCCCCGGGAGCTGAAAAACTGTTTTTT; CDR3 protein: CASSQEGRDRLSPGAEKLFF
J gene: TRBJ2-1; V gene: TRBV20-1; clone size: -; D gene: TRBD2; CDR3 DNA: TGCAGTGGCGAGCGGGAGTATGAGCAGTTCTTC; CDR3 protein: CSGEREYEQFF
J gene: TRBJ1-2; V gene: TRBV30; clone size: few; D gene: -; CDR3 DNA: TGTGCCTGGAGCGCGGGGGGAGGGGGGAACTATGGCTACACCTTC; CDR3 protein: CAWSAGGGGNYGYTF
J gene: TRBJ1-2; V gene: TRBV7-8; clone size: -; D gene: -; CDR3 DNA: TGTGCCAGCAGCTTAGGAGCAGGGTTCTATGGCTACACCTTC; CDR3 protein: CASSLGAGFYGYTF
J gene: TRBJ1-1; V gene: TRBV30; clone size: few; D gene: -; CDR3 DNA: TGTGCCTGGAGTACAAAGAACACTGAAGCTTTCTTT; CDR3 protein: CAWSTKNTEAFF
J gene: TRBJ2-5; V gene: TRBV19; clone size: -; D gene: TRBD1; CDR3 DNA: TGTGCCAGTAGTATAGCTGGGACAGGGGGGCAAGAGACCCAGTACTTC; CDR3 protein: CASSIAGTGGQETQYF
J gene: TRBJ1-1; V gene: TRBV5-8; clone size: -; D gene: -; CDR3 DNA: TGTGCCAGCAGCCCTGACCTGTCCACTACACGGCTTCGCACTGAAGCTTTCTTT; CDR3 protein: CASSPDLSTTRLRTEAFF
J gene: TRBJ2-3; V gene: TRBV5-5; clone size: -; D gene: TRBD2; CDR3 DNA: TGTGCCAGCAGCAAATCTAGCGGGGGGTTACCAGATACGCAGTATTTT; CDR3 protein: CASSKSSGGLPDTQYF
J gene: TRBJ1-3; V gene: TRBV5-4; clone size: -; D gene: TRBD1; CDR3 DNA: TGTGCCAGCAGCTGGGGGACAGCCAACTCTGGAAACACCATATATTTT; CDR3 protein: CASSWGTANSGNTIYF
J gene: TRBJ1-2; V gene: TRBV18; clone size: -; D gene: -; CDR3 DNA: TGTGCCAGCTCACCACCGGCAGGGGACTATGGCTACACCTTC; CDR3 protein: CASSPPAGDYGYTF
J gene: TRBJ2-3; V gene: TRBV7-2; clone size: -; D gene: -; CDR3 DNA: TGTGCCAGCAGCTCCCCAACTCTGGGCACAGATACGCAGTATTTT; CDR3 protein: CASSSPTLGTDTQYF
J gene: TRBJ2-5; V gene: TRBV5-6; clone size: -; D gene: TRBD2; CDR3 DNA: TGTGCCAGCACCCCAAGGGTATTGGGAGGGAAAGAGACCCAGTACTTC; CDR3 protein: CASTPRVLGGKETQYF
J gene: TRBJ1-2; V gene: TRBV6-5; clone size: -; D gene: -; CDR3 DNA: TGTGCCAGCTTGGCACCGGGGGGGGCTTATGGCTACACCTTC; CDR3 protein: CASLAPGGAYGYTF
J gene: TRBJ2-2; V gene: TRBV19; clone size: -; D gene: TRBD1; CDR3 DNA: TGTGCCAGTAGTATAGTCACAGGGGGCACCGGGGAGCTGTTTTTT; CDR3 protein: CASSIVTGGTGELFF
J gene: TRBJ1-1; V gene: TRBV9; clone size: -; D gene: -; CDR3 DNA: TGTGCCAGCAGCGTAGTAGCAGAACCGACCCTGAACACTGAAGCTTTCTTT; CDR3 protein: CASSVVAEPTLNTEAFF
J gene: TRBJ2-3; V gene: TRBV2; clone size: once; D gene: -; CDR3 DNA: TGTGCCAGCACTGGGACCGGGAGAGATACGCAGTATTTT; CDR3 protein: CASTGTGRDTQYF
J gene: TRBJ1-5; V gene: TRBV6-1; clone size: -; D gene: -; CDR3 DNA: TGTGCCAGCACAGGGGAGAATCAGCCCCAGCATTTT; CDR3 protein: CASTGENQPQHF